The 10 T cell receptor beta chains below all came from one sample that was sequenced in a study of vaccination effects on CD4 cells after COVID-19. Assay used: immunoSEQ multiplex PCR; TCRdb lists only in-frame clones, some missing. The sample consists of tens of thousands of clones, almost 85% of them appearing once. Sequencing was preceded by expansion of antigen-specific CD4+ T cells with viral peptide pools in the ViraFEST assay. CD4+ T cell isolation took place after approximately 11 days of culture. Either the mRNA-1273 or the BNT162b2 vaccine was given to participants as two doses. These receptors' targets are unknown. The material sequenced was CD4+ T cells from PBMCs cultured with HCoV-NL63 spike peptides, taken after COVID-19 vaccination. Receptors were obtained from a human donor who received a COVID-19 vaccine. Some clones in this sample may be carry-over from other donors' samples.

The rearrangement uses TRBV2 and TRBJ1-2; D remains ambiguous. The length of the CDR3 is 14 residues. Trimming stripped 6 bases from V and 1 base from J, with 12 bases between. Germline CDR1 is SNHLY and CDR2 is FYNNEI. CDR3 DNA sequence: TGTGCCAGCAGAATCTTGAACGGTAACTATGGCTACACCTTC. Translated: CASRILNGNYGYTF.

The rearrangement links TRBV7-9 to TRBJ1-2, with D hard to call. The CDR3 is made up of 14 amino acids. The V end lost 1 base, the J end lost 3 bases, and 9 bases lay between the germline ends. The V gene's germline CDR1 is SEHNR and CDR2 FQNEAQ (reference sequence). The CDR3 protein is CASSLGTADYGYTF. CDR3 nucleotides: TGTGCCAGCAGCTTAGGGACCGCGGACTATGGCTACACCTTC.

V is TRBV6-5 and J is TRBJ2-5; 8 nucleotides match TRBD1. V lost 6 bases and J lost 5; bases outside the gene matches: 8. The CDR3 is made up of 14 amino acids. The germline V gene encodes CDR1 MNHEY and CDR2 SVGAGI. CDR3 protein: CASSLTGVGETQYF. The CDR3 DNA reads TGTGCCAGCAGCCTGACAGGGGTGGGTGAGACCCAGTACTTC.

This rearrangement joins TRBV3-1 (or the pseudogene TRBV3-2) to TRBJ2-5; 16 bases agree with TRBD2. The ends lost 4 bases at V and 5 bases at J; junction bases unmatched: 4. Germline V CDR1 and CDR2: LGHDT, YNNKEL (reference sequence). The CDR3 runs 16 residues. CDR3 protein: CASSLGTSGGEETQYF. CDR3 coding DNA: TGTGCCAGCAGCCTGGGGACTAGCGGGGGGGAGGAGACCCAGTACTTC.

This chain links TRBV10-1 with TRBJ2-2; D gene unclear. V lost 2 bases and J lost 2, with 9 bases in between. The CDR3 length is 15 residues. The V gene's germline CDR1 is WNHNN and CDR2 SYGVQD (reference sequence). CDR3 coding DNA: TGCGCCAGCAGTGAGACTATTAGTAACACCGGGGAGCTGTTTTTT. This encodes CASSETISNTGELFF.

This chain joins TRBV6-2 or TRBV6-3 and TRBJ2-7; TRBD2 matches at 9 bases. Unmatched junction bases numbered 13, after V lost 0 bases and J lost 1 base. Germline V gene sequence: CDR1 MNHEY, CDR2 SVGEGT. There are 19 residues in the CDR3. The CDR3 coding sequence is TGTGCCAGCAGTTACTCGATTAACGCGCTAGCGGGGCCATCCTACGAGCAGTACGTC. This gives the protein CASSYSINALAGPSYEQYV.

V is TRBV11-2 and J is TRBJ2-3; the D is unclear. This CDR3 spans 12 amino acids. Germline V gives CDR1 SGHAT, CDR2 FQNNGV. Trimming removed 6 bases at V and 2 bases at J, with 6 bases between. CDR3 in DNA: TGTGCCAGCAGTAAGACCACAGATACGCAGTATTTT. Its protein is CASSKTTDTQYF.

The rearrangement joins TRBV6-5 to TRBJ2-5; no definite D call. CDR1 MNHEY and CDR2 SVGAGI come from the germline V gene. CDR3 length: 12 amino acids. V dropped 0 bases and J dropped 8 bases, with 7 bases sitting between them. The chain's CDR3 is CASSYSFGTQYF. The CDR3 coding sequence is TGTGCCAGCAGTTACTCATTTGGAACCCAGTACTTC.

The count of this clone is one. The chain joins TRBV6-2 or TRBV6-3 to TRBJ1-6; D ambiguous. Germline CDR1 MNHEY, CDR2 SVGEGT. The CDR3 is made up of 14 amino acids. Trimming took 5 bases from V and 5 from J, leaving 10 bases between them. CDR3 region: CASSRTADNSPLHF. DNA for the CDR3: TGTGCCAGCAGTAGGACGGCAGATAATTCACCCCTCCACTTT.

This clone was seen only once. The chain links TRBV9 to TRBJ1-1; the D gene is possibly TRBD1 (6 bases). The CDR3 contains 14 residues. Trimming stripped 6 bases from V and 1 base from J, with 13 bases between. Germline V CDR1 and CDR2: SGDLS, YYNGEE. CDR3 amino acids: CASTRGQRNTEAFF. In DNA form, the CDR3 reads TGTGCCAGCACCCGAGGACAGCGGAACACTGAAGCTTTCTTT.